The 30 T cell receptor beta chains in this list originate from one sample, sequenced in a study of blood T cells in healthy people across ages. Sample-barcoded 5' priming and a J-beta primer mix drove a second PCR of 7 to 11 cycles. TCRdb reprocessed the 5' RACE reads with MiXCR, giving one entry per CDR3 protein. Counted here are 800,000 to 950,000 distinct CDR3 sequences, 36% occurring once; the ten biggest clones make up roughly 13%. Sequenced sample: blood. The source of these receptors is a man between 18 and 35 years old in good health.

This rearrangement joins TRBV28 to TRBJ2-7; 7 positions match TRBD2. The J call is doubtful: the DNA matches TRBJ2-5 better. CDR1 and CDR2 (germline): MDHEN, SYDVKM. The CDR3 has 17 residues. The CDR3 nucleotides read TGTGCCAGCAATCCTTTGGGAAAGCGGGGTCGCGTAGAGACCCAGTACTTC. Translation: CASNPLGKRGRVETQYF.

The chain joins TRBV28 to TRBJ2-5; D tentatively fits TRBD1 or TRBD2 (8 bases each). The V end lost 5 bases, the J end lost 5 bases, and 15 bases lay between the germline ends. Germline V lookup: CDR1 MDHEN, CDR2 SYDVKM. The CDR3 has 14 amino acids. In DNA, the CDR3 is TGTGCCAGCAGTCGGACAGGGACTAGGGAGACCCAGTACTTC. Its protein product is CASSRTGTRETQYF.

Written as DNA, the CDR3 is TGTGCCAGCAGCTTAGCCTCTCTTCCAAGGAACGGGACTGAAGCTTTCTTT. This encodes CASSLASLPRNGTEAFF. The chain carries TRBV7-2 and TRBJ1-1; D is unclear. Germline V gives CDR1 SGHTA, CDR2 FQGNSA. This CDR3 is 17 amino acids long. Trimming cost V 0 bases and J 5 bases, with 19 bases left between them.

This sequence joins TRBV5-1 and TRBJ2-7; tentatively, D is TRBD1 (7 bases). The CDR3 is 15 amino acids. V lost 0 bases and J lost 3, with 13 bases in between. Germline V gene sequence: CDR1 SGHRS, CDR2 YFSETQ. The CDR3 DNA reads as TGCGCCAGCAGCTTGGGCAGGGGGGAATACTACGAGCAGTACTTC. This gives the protein CASSLGRGEYYEQYF. Variable domain in full (rest from reference TRBV5-1 and TRBJ2-7): KAGVTQTPRYLIKTRGQQVTLSCSPISGHRSVSWYQQTPGQGLQFLFEYFSETQRNKGNFPGRFSGRQFSNSRSEMNVSTLELGDSALYLCASSLGRGEYYEQYFGPGTRLTVT.

The chain recombines TRBV11-2 with TRBJ2-1, with 7 nucleotides matching TRBD2. Trimming removed 5 bases from V and 7 bases from J; junction bases left unmatched: 8. This CDR3 region has 14 residues. CDR1 is SGHAT, CDR2 FQNNGV, per germline. The CDR3 loop reads CASSPLAPGNEQFF. CDR3 DNA: TGTGCCAGCAGCCCACTAGCGCCTGGTAATGAGCAGTTCTTC.

This clonotype has just a few counts. V and J are TRBV20-1 and TRBJ1-1; D unclear. The V end lost 8 bases, the J end lost 3 bases, and 13 bases lay between the germline ends. The germline CDR1 and CDR2 sequences are DFQATT and SNEGSKA (reference sequence). This CDR3 contains 12 residues. The CDR3 is CSPGMTDTEAFF. CDR3 nucleotides: TGCAGTCCCGGGATGACGGACACTGAAGCTTTCTTT.

The chain's CDR3 is CASHHDGSNEQYF. As DNA, the CDR3 is TGTGCCAGCCATCACGACGGCTCGAATGAGCAGTACTTC. The V and J genes are TRBV2 and TRBJ2-7; no reliable D call. V lost 8 bases and J lost 7, with 18 bases in between. CDR1 SNHLY and CDR2 FYNNEI come from the germline V gene. The CDR3 runs to 13 residues.

This clonotype was seen a handful of times. J is TRBJ2-3 and V is TRBV6-1, with D unresolved. The CDR3 has 11 amino acids. With 8 bases removed from V and 2 bases from J, the gap between germline ends came to 5 bases. Per the germline V gene, CDR1 is MNHNS and CDR2 is SASEGT. The CDR3: CASLATDTQYF. The CDR3 nucleotides read TGTGCCAGCCTGGCCACAGATACGCAGTATTTT.

The chain combines TRBV6-5 with TRBJ1-6; D not certain. Germline loops: CDR1 MNHEY, CDR2 SVGAGI. The V gene lost 0 bases and the J gene lost 2 bases, with 8 bases spanning the gap. The CDR3 has 16 amino acids. This CDR3 reads CASSYSAVAYNSPLHF. CDR3 in DNA: TGTGCCAGCAGTTACTCGGCGGTAGCCTATAATTCACCCCTCCACTTT.

This clonotype showed up just a few times. This rearrangement joins TRBV10-3 to TRBJ2-3; 9 nucleotides agree with TRBD1. Germline lookup yields CDR1 ENHRY and CDR2 SYGVKD. The ends lost 0 bases at V and 3 bases at J; junction bases unmatched: 13. The CDR3 sequence is 19 residues long. Here the CDR3 DNA reads TGTGCCATCAGTGAGTCGGGACAGGGAAACTTCGATACTACAGATACGCAGTATTTT. Protein: CAISESGQGNFDTTDTQYF.

The chain has TRBV4-2 and TRBJ2-4; 8 bases are shared with TRBD1. The J call may be mistaken, given a closer DNA end match to TRBJ2-7. Germline V gene sequence: CDR1 LGHNA, CDR2 YNFKEQ. This CDR3 region has 14 residues. CDR3 loop: CASSQTTGDYEQYF. DNA of the CDR3: TGTGCCAGCAGCCAAACGACAGGGGATTACGAGCAGTACTTC.

This clonotype was counted at least ten times. The chain carries TRBV30 and TRBJ2-1, with TRBD1 identical over 7 bases. The trim removed 4 bases at V and 7 bases at J, leaving 10 bases unmatched. CDR1 and CDR2 (germline): GTSNPN, SVGIG (reference sequence). This CDR3 spans 14 amino acids. CDR3 in DNA: TGTGCCTGGACCTCGACAGGGAGTGAGAATGAGCAGTTCTTC. Protein: CAWTSTGSENEQFF.

This clonotype was detected only a few times. The J gene is TRBJ1-5, the V gene TRBV12-3 or TRBV12-4, with D possibly being TRBD1 (5 bases). The CDR3 sequence is 13 residues long. Between the trimmed V and J ends, which lost 5 bases and 7 bases, there was a span of 12 bases. The CDR3 DNA is TGTGCCAGCAGTGCGAGGGGTCGCCAGCCCCAGCATTTT. Its translation is CASSARGRQPQHF.

Concerning this clonotype itself: Its ends do not fully match the called genes, so a read error is possible. The chain combines TRBV20-1 with TRBJ1-2; tentatively, D is TRBD1 (5 bases). The CDR3 contains 13 residues. From germline, CDR1 is DFQATT and CDR2 SNEGSKA (reference sequence). CDR3 sequence (DNA): TGCAGTGCTGGAGATCCCGCAGGGAATGGCTACACCTTC. Translating it yields CSAGDPAGNGYTF.

This clonotype was seen more than once but under ten times. This chain uses TRBV12-3 or TRBV12-4 with TRBJ1-1, with D perhaps matching TRBD1 (6 bases). With 3 bases removed from V and 0 bases from J, the gap between germline ends came to 8 bases. The CDR3 covers 14 residues. The CDR3 nucleotides are TGTGCCAGCAGTTTCGGACAGATGAACACTGAAGCTTTCTTT. Protein: CASSFGQMNTEAFF.

The genes are TRBV6-5 and TRBJ1-4; a possible D gene is TRBD1 (5 bases). The CDR3 loop spans 15 amino acids. Germline CDR1 and CDR2: MNHEY and SVGAGI. V lost 0 bases and J lost 3, with 8 bases in between. CDR3 sequence (DNA): TGTGCCAGCAGTTACTCAGGGGCGGCTAATGAAAAACTGTTTTTT. It encodes CASSYSGAANEKLFF.

This clonotype was detected ten times or more. This chain links TRBV6-5 with TRBJ2-3; no definite D call. CDR1 and CDR2 (germline): MNHEY, SVGAGI. The CDR3 spans 13 residues. Trimming stripped 2 bases from V and 2 bases from J, with 5 bases between. The CDR3 DNA is TGTGCCAGCAGTTACGTGGTCACAGATACGCAGTATTTT. Translating gives CASSYVVTDTQYF.

This clonotype came up once. A much larger clone is a single base away; this may be a read error. The chain combines TRBV12-3 or TRBV12-4 with TRBJ2-3, with D tentatively TRBD1 or TRBD2 (5 bases each). The CDR3 totals 14 residues. Trimming stripped 1 base from V and 4 bases from J, with 9 bases between. The CDR3 DNA reads as TGTGCCAGCAGTTTAGGGGGGAACGCAGATACGCAGTATTTT. Amino acid sequence: CASSLGGNADTQYF.

This chain joins TRBV6-2 or TRBV6-3 and TRBJ2-5; D is unresolved. Trimming removed 0 bases at V and 7 bases at J, with 6 bases between. Germline V lookup: CDR1 MNHEY, CDR2 SVGEGT. The length of the CDR3 is 12 residues. The CDR3 DNA follows: TGTGCCAGCAGTTACTCCCCCAGGACCCAGTACTTC. It is translated as CASSYSPRTQYF.

Concerning this clonotype itself: One base away lies a much larger clone, so this may be a sequencing read error. The chain employs TRBV5-8 and TRBJ2-1; 8 nucleotides line up with TRBD1. The CDR3 is 14 amino acids. The germline V gene has CDR1 SGHTS and CDR2 YDEGEE. As DNA, the CDR3 is TGTGCCGGCAGTACAGGGGGTACCTACAATGAGCAGTTCTTC. This translates into CAGSTGGTYNEQFF.

This clonotype was detected once. The chain joins TRBV10-3 to TRBJ2-1, with 10 bases lining up with TRBD1. The J call may be faulty, since TRBJ2-7 better matches the DNA end. Germline loops: CDR1 ENHRY, CDR2 SYGVKD. The CDR3 totals 16 residues. CDR3 sequence: CAISELWTGGGNEQYF. The DNA of the CDR3 is TGTGCCATCAGTGAGTTGTGGACAGGGGGAGGTAATGAGCAGTACTTC.

For this clonotype: The junction departs from germline at one end; a sequencing error may be responsible. The chain employs TRBV20-1 and TRBJ2-1; no clear D. Per germline, CDR1 DFQATT and CDR2 SNEGSKA (reference sequence). The CDR3 totals 15 residues. The CDR3 DNA is TGCAGTGTTAGAGACCCCAGAGGCTCCTACAATGAGCAGTTCTTC. Translating gives CSVRDPRGSYNEQFF.

The chain employs TRBV2 and TRBJ2-3; 10 bases line up with TRBD2. Germline V gives CDR1 SNHLY, CDR2 FYNNEI. This CDR3 spans 15 amino acids. With V trimmed by 8 bases and J by 4 bases, 9 bases remained unmatched. CDR3 sequence (DNA): TGTGCCAGCGGCAGGTCGCTAGCGGGAGCAGATACGCAGTATTTT. The encoded protein is CASGRSLAGADTQYF.

The V call is TRBV12-3 or TRBV12-4, the J call TRBJ1-2; 9 bases match TRBD1. V was pared by 3 bases and J by 6 bases, with 5 bases of the junction left unmatched. CDR3 length equals 14 residues. The CDR3 here is CASSLNRGRNGYTF. DNA for the CDR3: TGTGCCAGCAGTTTGAACAGGGGGCGTAATGGCTACACCTTC.

The table lists this clonotype with a few counts. This chain uses TRBV29-1 with TRBJ1-1; the D gene is possibly TRBD1 (6 bases). CDR1 is SQVTM, CDR2 ANQGSEA, per germline. Deletions cut 7 bases from V and 3 bases from J, with 33 bases between. The CDR3 covers 19 residues. The CDR3 nucleotides are TGCAGCGCCGTTGGCCCACTATACACAGGGAGGGAGGGCCACACTGAAGCTTTCTTT. Its translation is CSAVGPLYTGREGHTEAFF.

This clonotype came up a few times. The chain combines TRBV3-1 with TRBJ2-1; perhaps TRBD2 as D (7 bases). V lost 2 bases, J lost 4 bases, and 18 bases lay in between. Germline-derived CDR1 and CDR2 are LGHDT and YNNKEL (reference sequence). CDR3 length: 17 residues. The CDR3 spells CASSQKGGGSEYNEQFF. CDR3 DNA sequence: TGTGCCAGCAGCCAAAAGGGGGGGGGGTCAGAGTACAATGAGCAGTTCTTC.

As concerns this clonotype: A much larger clone lies one base from this, so it may be a read error. The V and J genes are TRBV12-3 or TRBV12-4 and TRBJ2-7; the D is unclear. The CDR3 sequence is 13 residues long. The CDR3 protein is CTSSPDGSYEQYF. CDR3 in DNA: TGTACCAGCAGCCCTGACGGCTCCTACGAGCAGTACTTC.

This sequence joins TRBV5-1 and TRBJ2-5; the D gene is possibly TRBD2 (7 bases). CDR1 is SGHRS and CDR2 is YFSETQ in the germline V gene. V gave up 2 bases and J gave up 11 bases, with 22 bases separating them. CDR3 length equals 15 residues. CDR3 region: CASSLRSGGYNEQYF. The CDR3 DNA reads TGCGCCAGCAGCTTAAGGTCGGGGGGCTACAATGAGCAGTACTTC.

This clonotype was seen repeatedly, ten times or more. The rearrangement links TRBV7-9 to TRBJ2-1, with D hard to call. V was trimmed by 4 bases and J by 7 bases, leaving 8 bases between them. Looked up from germline, CDR1 is SEHNR and CDR2 is FQNEAQ (reference sequence). The length of the CDR3 is 12 residues. CDR3 in amino acids: CASSSGRNEQFF. In DNA, the CDR3 is TGTGCCAGCAGCTCCGGACGTAATGAGCAGTTCTTC.

The V call is TRBV27, the J call TRBJ2-4; tentatively, D is TRBD1 (6 bases). The J call may be faulty, since TRBJ2-7 better matches the DNA end. Germline lookup yields CDR1 MNHEY and CDR2 SMNVEV (reference sequence). The CDR3 has 15 residues. DNA for the CDR3: TGTGCCAGCACCCCAAGGGGGTTGGGGTCCTACGAGCAGTACTTC. Translated: CASTPRGLGSYEQYF.